This entry is about one T cell receptor beta chain. The specificity of this receptor is unknown. No clone much larger than this one lies a single base away; base qualities are absent. This sample is part of a study of glioma-infiltrating T cells (dated by TCRdb to 2016 to 2017). The study in broad terms: Sequencing of TCR alpha- and beta-chain repertoires was performed on glioma tissue, on non-neoplastic brain tissue, and on matched peripheral blood mononuclear cells. The paired cohort was made up of three low-grade glioma patients, seven to nine primary glioblastoma patients and three non-glioma patients who contributed non-neoplastic brain tissue. To measure divergence between tissue and blood T-cell populations, each tissue-infiltrating repertoire was compared with the peripheral blood repertoire of the same patient. The study at large found these results: VJ-independent divergence between tissue and blood was lower than expected in non-neoplastic patients but higher than expected in all gliomas, particularly low-grade gliomas. The group comparisons were based on small numbers of patients: three non-neoplastic, three low-grade glioma and about eight glioblastoma patients. Very few CDR3 sequences were shared between tissue and blood, attributed to high CDR3 diversity and limited sampling.

The iRepertoire nested amplicon-rescue multiplex PCR (arm-PCR) platform was used to amplify TCR alpha and beta CDR3 regions from RNA. For one-step reverse transcription and amplification, about 95-400 ng of tissue mRNA or PBMC total RNA was used as input. Following bead purification, Illumina adapters were added by a secondary multiplex PCR, and libraries between 200 and 400 bp were gel-purified. Internal 6-nucleotide barcodes were carried by the libraries and were used for demultiplexing. The libraries were sequenced on an Illumina MiSeq using 2x220 or 2x250 nucleotide paired-end reads. As for the original processing: Paired reads were merged using FLASH 1.2.11 and were aligned to the GRCh37 human genome using BWA-MEM, after which TRA and TRB reads were extracted. An IMGT-derived reference of cassette sequences and CDR3 motifs, with pseudogenes included, was used for V and J assignment. Three-frame translation of reads was performed, and productive CDR3s were defined as those with a C...FGXG motif and no stop codons. Unique combinations of V-J cassette pair and CDR3 amino acid sequence were defined as clonotypes. Filtering of reads was based on Hamming distance, with the threshold set by the sequence error rate of each sample in mapped regions. The raw public reads went through TCRdb reprocessing: fastp at Q25, MiXCR clone calling, in-frame beta chains kept. Here each entry gathers all rows of one CDR3 protein and keeps the most common genes and DNA. What appears here as the V and J calls and clone size reflects TCRdb's work, not the paper's. The sample table contains about 140,000 distinct CDR3 sequences; only one count was recorded for roughly two fifths of them. The ten top clones hold 20% of the sample.

CDR1 SGHTA and CDR2 FQGNSA are derived from the germline V gene. The CDR3 goes from the cysteine to the phenylalanine over 15 residues. This entry keeps only the CDR3 DNA: 45 bases, framed from base 1. Cut back by 5 bases and 2 bases, the V and J ends lie 14 bases apart. The receptor's source is a human donor with low-grade glioma or glioblastoma, undergoing nonglioma brain surgery, or in good health (not recorded which). The V gene is TRBV7-2 and the J gene is TRBJ2-3; a weak D assignment points to TRBD2 (6 bases agree). The sample was glioma tissue, nonneoplastic brain tissue, or PBMCs (not recorded which). The sequenced DNA is TGTGCCAGCAGCCGACGGAGGGAGAACACAGATACGCAGTATTTT. Its amino acids are CASSRRRENTDTQYF.